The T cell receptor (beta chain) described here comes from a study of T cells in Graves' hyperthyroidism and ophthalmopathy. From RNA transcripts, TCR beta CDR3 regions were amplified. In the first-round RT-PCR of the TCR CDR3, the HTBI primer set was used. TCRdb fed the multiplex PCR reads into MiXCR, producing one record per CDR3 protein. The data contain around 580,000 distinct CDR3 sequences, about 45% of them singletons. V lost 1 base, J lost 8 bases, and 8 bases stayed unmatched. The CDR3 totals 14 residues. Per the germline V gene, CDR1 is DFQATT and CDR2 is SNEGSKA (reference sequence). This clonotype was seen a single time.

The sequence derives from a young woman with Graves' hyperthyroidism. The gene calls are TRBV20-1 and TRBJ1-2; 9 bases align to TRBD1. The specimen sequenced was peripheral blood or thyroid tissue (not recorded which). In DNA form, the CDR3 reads TGCAGTGCTAGAGTCCCACAGGGGGCGCGAGGCTACACCTTC. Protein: CSARVPQGARGYTF.